Presented here are 10 T cell receptor beta chains from one specimen sequenced in a study of siplizumab effects on memory and regulatory T cells. Clones were read by immunoSEQ multiplex PCR, and TCRdb kept only the in-frame ones, dropping some. The repertoire holds 55,000 to 65,000 clones, with around 97% as singletons. The sequencing input was naive CD8+ T cells sorted from blood. All receptors derive from a human donor in good health.

The chain recombines TRBV9 with TRBJ2-7, with D unresolved. This CDR3 contains 15 residues. Germline CDR1 and CDR2: SGDLS and YYNGEE. V dropped 0 bases and J dropped 7 bases, with 17 bases sitting between them. CDR3 nucleotides: TGTGCCAGCAGCGTAGATGGCCGTGTCCCTAGTGAGCAGTACTTC. It codes for CASSVDGRVPSEQYF.

The chain recombines TRBV28 with TRBJ1-5, with TRBD1 matching 11 bases. Germline CDR1 reads MDHEN; CDR2 reads SYDVKM. V trimming: 3 bases; J trimming: 6 bases; junction bases outside the gene matches: 4. The CDR3 contains 15 residues. The CDR3 nucleotides read TGTGCCAGCAGTTTGTTAGGACAGGGGGCTCAGCCCCAGCATTTT. This sequence encodes CASSLLGQGAQPQHF.

This chain uses TRBV29-1 with TRBJ2-3; D is unclear. The CDR3 runs to 10 residues. Trimming removed 6 bases from V and 6 bases from J, with 7 bases in between. Looked up from germline, CDR1 is SQVTM and CDR2 is ANQGSEA. The CDR3 loop is CSVGGDTQYF. The CDR3 DNA sequence: TGCAGCGTGGGTGGGGATACGCAGTATTTT.

The genes are TRBV13 and TRBJ2-3; D is ambiguous. The ends were cut back, 5 bases at V and 3 bases at J, with 9 bases in the middle. Germline CDR1 reads PRHDT; CDR2 reads FYEKMQ (reference sequence). The CDR3 sequence is 13 residues long. The CDR3 bases are TGTGCCAGCAGCGCCCAACGGACAGATACGCAGTATTTT. Encoded protein: CASSAQRTDTQYF.

V usage is TRBV9 and J usage is TRBJ2-3; the D is unclear. There are 12 residues in the CDR3. Germline V gene sequence: CDR1 SGDLS, CDR2 YYNGEE. V dropped 6 bases and J dropped 4 bases, with 9 bases sitting between them. CDR3 amino acids: CASTGGADTQYF. As DNA, the CDR3 is TGTGCCAGCACGGGCGGAGCAGATACGCAGTATTTT.

The chain is built from TRBV7-6 and TRBJ1-1; D is undetermined. Trimming left V 6 bases short and J 5 bases short, with 13 bases between. This CDR3 has 13 amino acids. CDR1 is SGHVS, CDR2 FNYEAQ, per germline. As DNA, the CDR3 is TGTGCCAGCAGTATAGGGTACGGGACTGAAGCTTTCTTT. It is translated as CASSIGYGTEAFF.

The chain joins TRBV9 to TRBJ1-2; D remains ambiguous. The CDR3 sequence is 12 residues long. Trimming removed 4 bases from V and 8 bases from J, with 12 bases in between. In germline, CDR1 is SGDLS, CDR2 YYNGEE. Here the CDR3 DNA reads TGTGCCAGCAGCCAGGCGTCCCACGGCTACACCTTC. It encodes CASSQASHGYTF.

The chain recombines TRBV6-1 with TRBJ2-2; 9 bases map to TRBD2. The V segment lost 3 bases and the J segment 6 bases; nucleotides outside the gene matches: 2. CDR1 and CDR2 from the germline V gene are MNHNS and SASEGT. The CDR3 consists of 14 residues. This CDR3 reads CASSEIAGAGELFF. The CDR3 DNA reads as TGTGCCAGCAGTGAGATAGCGGGAGCCGGGGAGCTGTTTTTT.

V and J are TRBV2 and TRBJ1-2; possible D gene TRBD1, 6 bases. The ends were cut back, 9 bases at V and 5 bases at J, with 19 bases in the middle. Germline CDR1 and CDR2: SNHLY and FYNNEI. This CDR3 has 14 amino acids. The CDR3: CARDSSVFDYGYTF. The CDR3 DNA is TGTGCCAGGGACAGCTCCGTTTTTGATTATGGCTACACCTTC.

This chain joins TRBV10-3 and TRBJ2-1; D tentatively reads TRBD1 or TRBD2 (5 bases each). This CDR3 has 16 residues. The germline V and J ends were trimmed by 5 bases and 1 base, with 15 bases remaining between them. Germline lookup yields CDR1 ENHRY and CDR2 SYGVKD. CDR3 in DNA: TGTGCCATCAGTTTTCCCGAGGGGCAGTCCTACAATGAGCAGTTCTTC. This sequence encodes CAISFPEGQSYNEQFF.